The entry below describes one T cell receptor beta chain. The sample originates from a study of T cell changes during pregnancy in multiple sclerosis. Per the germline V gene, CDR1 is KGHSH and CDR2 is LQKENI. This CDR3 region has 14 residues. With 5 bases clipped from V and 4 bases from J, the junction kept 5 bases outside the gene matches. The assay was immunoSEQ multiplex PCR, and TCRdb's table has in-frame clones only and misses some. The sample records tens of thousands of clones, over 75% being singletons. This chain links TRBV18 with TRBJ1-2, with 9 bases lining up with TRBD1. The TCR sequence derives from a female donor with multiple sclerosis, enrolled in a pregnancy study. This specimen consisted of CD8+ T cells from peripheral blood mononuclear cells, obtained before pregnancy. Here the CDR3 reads CASSGTGKLYGYTF. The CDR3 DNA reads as TGTGCCAGCTCAGGGACAGGGAAACTCTATGGCTACACCTTC.